This T cell receptor (beta chain) is drawn from a study of OX40 agonist ivuxolimab in advanced cancers. Study-wide points: CD4+ and CD8+ blood T cells expanded clonally by week 6 at 0.1 to 3.0 mg/kg.

TCRdb keeps only in-frame clones here, not all; method: immunoSEQ multiplex PCR. The data show around 63,000 clones, 88% seen once. The CDR3 is 13 amino acids. Germline V gives CDR1 MDHEN, CDR2 SYDVKM. The V and J ends lost 3 bases and 10 bases respectively, with 13 bases between them. On this clone: Its cognate antigen is unknown.

The clonotype was recovered from an adult with an advanced solid tumor such as melanoma, head and neck, liver or kidney cancer. This chain joins TRBV28 and TRBJ2-1, with D maybe TRBD2 (6 bases). The source was CD4+ or CD8+ T cells sorted from blood, collected in a trial of the OX40 agonist ivuxolimab. In DNA form, the CDR3 reads TGTGCCAGCAGTTTTTCCTGGGGGGTAGAGCAGTTCTTC. Its translation is CASSFSWGVEQFF.